These T cell receptor beta chains were read from a single sample in a study of blood T cell repertoires in COVID-19. TCRdb keeps only in-frame clones here, not all; method: immunoSEQ multiplex PCR. The data hold approximately 170,000 clones, with roughly 84% observed a single time. Sequenced: peripheral blood. The receptors come from an older man with active or convalescent COVID-19. CDR3s include the opening cysteine and the closing phenylalanine or tryptophan. Each record gives: J gene, V gene, clone size, D gene, CDR3 protein, CDR3 DNA. A D gene is named only where the DNA matches it firmly. Only part of the rows carry a size: once, few, many, or a class if the clone is expanded.

>TRBJ2-7|TRBV19|.|.
CASTLGASGSYEQYF
TGTGCCAGTACCCTAGGGGCAAGTGGGTCCTACGAGCAGTACTTC
>TRBJ1-2|TRBV19|.|.
CASSISPGSYYGYTF
TGTGCCAGTAGTATAAGCCCCGGGTCCTACTATGGCTACACCTTC
>TRBJ2-2|TRBV5-1|.|TRBD1
CASSQGQANTGELFF
TGCGCCAGCAGCCAGGGACAGGCGAACACCGGGGAGCTGTTTTTT
>TRBJ2-7|TRBV5-1|.|.
CASSSPGTSSYEQYF
TGCGCCAGCAGCTCCCCTGGCACTAGCTCCTACGAGCAGTACTTC
>TRBJ2-7|TRBV5-1|.|TRBD2
CASSLGTGLADYEQYF
TGCGCCAGCAGCTTGGGTACGGGACTAGCGGATTACGAGCAGTACTTC
>TRBJ2-3|TRBV4-1|.|TRBD2
CASSQEQGTSGYTDTQYF
TGCGCCAGCAGCCAAGAACAGGGGACTAGCGGCTACACAGATACGCAGTATTTT
>TRBJ1-2|TRBV19|.|.
CASSAFPRDYGYTF
TGTGCCAGTAGTGCGTTCCCGCGGGACTATGGCTACACCTTC
>TRBJ1-5|TRBV27|.|.
CASSRGINQPQHF
TGTGCCAGCAGTAGAGGAATCAATCAGCCCCAGCATTTT
>TRBJ2-5|TRBV7-6|.|.
CASSPGETQYF
TGTGCCAGCAGCCCCGGGGAGACCCAGTACTTC
>TRBJ1-2|TRBV4-2|few|.
CASRLSGENFYGYTF
TGTGCCAGCAGACTTTCAGGGGAAAATTTCTATGGCTACACCTTC
>TRBJ1-4|TRBV2|.|.
CASRTGRANEKLFF
TGTGCCAGCAGAACAGGTCGAGCAAATGAAAAACTGTTTTTT
>TRBJ2-6|TRBV19|.|TRBD1
CASSTRQGETGANVLTF
TGTGCCAGTAGTACTAGACAGGGCGAAACTGGGGCCAACGTCCTGACTTTC
>TRBJ2-3|TRBV25-1|.|.
CASSDSSRGTDTQYF
TGTGCCAGCAGTGACTCCTCTCGGGGCACAGATACGCAGTATTTT
>TRBJ1-4|TRBV7-9|.|TRBD1
CASSSTSPGQGLNEKLFF
TGTGCCAGCAGCTCAACATCCCCGGGACAGGGGTTAAATGAAAAACTGTTTTTT
>TRBJ2-2|TRBV18|once|.
CASSPEVASGTGELFF
TGTGCCAGCTCCCCAGAGGTGGCCTCCGGCACCGGGGAGCTGTTTTTT
>TRBJ2-1|TRBV3-1/TRBV3-2|.|.
CASSQTRNEQFF
TGTGCCAGCAGCCAAACGAGAAATGAGCAGTTCTTC
>TRBJ2-1|TRBV5-1|few|TRBD2
CASSLRTSGSSYNEQFF
TGCGCCAGCAGCCTCCGGACTAGCGGAAGCTCCTACAATGAGCAGTTCTTC
>TRBJ2-2|TRBV4-1|.|.
CASSQVGGTDTGELFF
TGCGCCAGCAGCCAAGTTGGGGGGACGGACACCGGGGAGCTGTTTTTT
>TRBJ1-6|TRBV6-2/TRBV6-3|.|.
CASSYSGAGPTLHF
TGTGCCAGCAGTTACTCGGGGGCAGGACCGACCCTCCACTTT
>TRBJ2-5|TRBV7-7|.|.
CASSGRARETQYF
TGTGCCAGCAGCGGCAGGGCGCGGGAGACCCAGTACTTC
>TRBJ1-6|TRBV5-1|once|.
CASSGGLLGSSYNSPLHF
TGCGCCAGCAGCGGGGGACTTTTGGGGAGCTCCTATAATTCACCCCTCCACTTT
>TRBJ2-1|TRBV7-8|few|TRBD2
CASSLAPGLAGYNEQFF
TGTGCCAGCAGCTTAGCGCCTGGACTAGCGGGGTACAATGAGCAGTTCTTC
>TRBJ2-1|TRBV7-8|.|.
CASSRTVYNEQFF
TGTGCCAGCAGCCGGACAGTATACAATGAGCAGTTCTTC
>TRBJ2-1|TRBV5-1|.|TRBD1
CASSRDREGDEQFF
TGCGCCAGCAGCAGAGACAGGGAAGGCGATGAGCAGTTCTTC
>TRBJ1-6|TRBV9|.|TRBD1
CASSVFPRDQGAPLHF
TGTGCCAGCAGCGTATTCCCAAGGGACCAGGGGGCACCCCTCCACTTT
>TRBJ2-7|TRBV7-2|.|.
CASSSNPRNEQYF
TGTGCCAGCAGCTCAAACCCCAGGAACGAGCAGTACTTC
>TRBJ1-1|TRBV28|few|TRBD1
CASRTTGGGTTGNEAFF
TGTGCCAGCAGAACGACAGGGGGCGGAACCACAGGGAATGAAGCTTTCTTT
>TRBJ1-3|TRBV13|.|.
CASSLAGASGNTIYF
TGTGCCAGCAGCTTAGCTGGGGCCTCTGGAAACACCATATATTTT
>TRBJ1-4|TRBV19|.|.
CASSTGGRSATNEKLFF
TGTGCCAGTAGTACGGGGGGCCGAAGTGCAACTAATGAAAAACTGTTTTTT
>TRBJ2-2|TRBV27|.|.
CASSLQVGRTGELFF
TGTGCCAGCAGTCTACAGGTGGGTAGGACCGGGGAGCTGTTTTTT
>TRBJ2-4|TRBV18|.|.
CASSPGLAKNIQYF
TGTGCCAGCTCACCAGGGCTAGCCAAAAACATTCAGTACTTC
>TRBJ1-2|TRBV5-4|.|.
CASSLAGLYGYTF
TGTGCCAGCAGCTTGGCAGGGTTGTATGGCTACACCTTC
>TRBJ2-3|TRBV18|.|.
CASSPPHTIWGADTQYF
TGTGCCAGCTCACCACCCCACACGATCTGGGGCGCAGATACGCAGTATTTT
>TRBJ2-2|TRBV2|.|.
CASSAERVNTGELFF
TGTGCCAGCAGTGCGGAGCGCGTGAACACCGGGGAGCTGTTTTTT
>TRBJ2-1|TRBV5-6|.|TRBD1
CASSLQGSPYNEQFF
TGTGCCAGCAGCTTACAGGGGAGCCCCTACAATGAGCAGTTCTTC
>TRBJ1-1|TRBV28|.|.
CASSEGQTVKAFF
TGTGCCAGCAGTGAGGGCCAGACGGTAAAAGCTTTCTTT
>TRBJ1-1|TRBV3-1/TRBV3-2|.|.
CASSHLTEAFF
TGTGCCAGCAGCCATCTCACTGAAGCTTTCTTT
>TRBJ1-6|TRBV12-5|.|.
CASGLDREGESPLHF
TGTGCTAGTGGTTTGGACAGGGAAGGCGAATCACCCCTCCACTTT
>TRBJ1-1|TRBV7-9|.|.
CASSLAGRRNTEAFF
TGTGCCAGCAGCTTAGCGGGGCGGAGGAACACTGAAGCTTTCTTT
>TRBJ2-7|TRBV7-9|.|TRBD2
CASSLGRTSGRADYEQYF
TGTGCCAGCAGCTTAGGGCGGACTAGCGGGAGGGCCGACTACGAGCAGTACTTC
>TRBJ1-5|TRBV25-1|.|TRBD1
CASSKAGTGNQPQHF
TGTGCCAGCAGCAAAGCCGGGACAGGCAATCAGCCCCAGCATTTT
>TRBJ2-2|TRBV18|.|.
CASSGPTSGPGELFF
TGTGCCAGCTCAGGCCCGACTAGTGGCCCCGGGGAGCTGTTTTTT
>TRBJ2-3|TRBV25-1|.|TRBD1
CASGRQGRDTQYF
TGTGCCAGCGGTAGACAGGGGAGAGATACGCAGTATTTT
>TRBJ1-2|TRBV11-2|.|.
CASSLGRQSGYTF
TGTGCCAGCAGCTTAGGGAGACAGAGCGGCTACACCTTC
>TRBJ2-7|TRBV29-1|.|.
CSVAPRGYEQYF
TGCAGCGTTGCCCCCAGGGGATACGAGCAGTACTTC
>TRBJ1-1|TRBV6-5|.|.
CASSYQGRRTEAFF
TGTGCCAGCAGTTACCAGGGGAGACGCACTGAAGCTTTCTTT